The TCR beta chain under discussion was sequenced for a study of T-cell memory formation after mild COVID-19. A single record per CDR3 protein comes from TCRdb applying MiXCR to the 5' RACE reads. The sample shows 540,000 or so distinct CDR3 sequences, roughly 22% of them seen only once. Trimming took off 0 bases at V and 0 bases at J, with 12 bases between the two ends. The length of the CDR3 is 17 residues. Germline V gives CDR1 LNHNV, CDR2 YYDKDF (reference sequence). The chain combines TRBV15 with TRBJ2-4; D uncertain. The sequenced sample was PBMCs or a T cell subset sorted from them (not recorded which). The clonotype comes from an adult woman who had mild COVID-19 (a few samples of this study predate the infection). Cell type and time point are not known. The CDR3 spells CATSRDSDLLAKNIQYF. In nucleotides, the CDR3 is TGTGCCACCAGCAGAGATTCGGATCTCCTAGCCAAAAACATTCAGTACTTC.